A single sample gave rise to the 21 T cell receptor beta chains below, sequenced in a study of human T cells and chemical hapten exposure. Time point reported: patch test 2, 6 weeks after DPC sensitization. Treatment specified: therapeutic diphenylcyclopropenone sensitization with weekly scalp DPC. TCRdb itself ran the RACE reads through MiXCR, one entry per CDR3 protein. The sample carries about 380,000 distinct CDR3 sequences, about 6% recorded once. The sequenced sample was whole blood, obtained in connection with sensitization to the hapten diphenylcyclopropenone (DPC). Receptors were obtained from a woman aged 18 to 35 with alopecia areata. Some clones in this sample may be carry-over from other donors' samples.

This clonotype has more than one count but fewer than ten. V is TRBV6-5 and J is TRBJ1-3, with D possibly matching TRBD1 (5 bases). Germline loops: CDR1 MNHEY, CDR2 SVGAGI. CDR3 length: 15 amino acids. With 5 bases removed from V and 2 bases from J, the gap between germline ends came to 13 bases. Here the CDR3 reads CASSTPGGPGNTIYF. CDR3 DNA sequence: TGTGCCAGCAGTACCCCCGGGGGTCCTGGAAACACCATATATTTT.

This clonotype was counted between two and nine times. One junction end does not reproduce the germline sequence, and a read error may be involved. The V gene is TRBV27, the J gene TRBJ2-1; 9 bases match TRBD2. The CDR3 loop spans 17 amino acids. CDR1 is MNHEY, CDR2 SMNVEV, per germline (reference sequence). The CDR3 coding sequence is TGTGCCAGCAGTGCGGGAGCGGGACTAGCAACCTATAATGAGCAGTTCTTC. Translated, it gives CASSAGAGLATYNEQFF.

The CDR3 sequence: CASTLVGTEAFF. CDR3 sequence (DNA): TGTGCCAGCACCCTCGTGGGGACTGAAGCTTTCTTT. This chain connects TRBV28 to TRBJ1-1, with unresolved D. The CDR3 is 12 residues long. Germline lookup yields CDR1 MDHEN and CDR2 SYDVKM. The V end lost 7 bases, the J end lost 5 bases, and 11 bases lay between the germline ends.

This clonotype appeared many times. This sequence joins TRBV5-6 and TRBJ1-1; maybe TRBD1 (5 bases). Germline values: CDR1 SGHDT, CDR2 YYEEEE. This CDR3 is 14 amino acids long. V was shortened by 1 base and J by 3 bases, with 10 bases between the two germline ends. The chain's CDR3 is CASSLIRADTEAFF. CDR3 in DNA: TGTGCCAGCAGCTTGATCAGGGCAGACACTGAAGCTTTCTTT.

This clonotype was seen only a few times. The genes are TRBV6-1 and TRBJ1-5, with D possibly matching TRBD1 (5 bases). CDR1 and CDR2 from the germline V gene are MNHNS and SASEGT. The CDR3 is made up of 15 amino acids. The V end was cut by 2 bases, the J end by 4 bases, with 12 bases between. This chain's CDR3 is CASSEWDPANQPQHF. CDR3 nucleotide sequence: TGTGCCAGCAGTGAATGGGACCCAGCTAATCAGCCCCAGCATTTT.

This clonotype was observed at least ten times. This chain joins TRBV4-2 and TRBJ2-2, with 14 positions matching TRBD2. The CDR3 is made up of 17 amino acids. Germline-derived CDR1 and CDR2 are LGHNA and YNFKEQ. V shed 3 bases and J 1 base; nucleotides not matched to a gene: 1. Here the CDR3 DNA reads TGTGCCAGCAGCCAGGGACTAGCGGGGGTGAACACCGGGGAGCTGTTTTTT. The encoded protein is CASSQGLAGVNTGELFF.

In this sample, this clonotype turned up a few times. The chain couples TRBV5-1 to TRBJ2-1; no clear D gene. Germline lookup yields CDR1 SGHRS and CDR2 YFSETQ. The CDR3 consists of 12 residues. The germline V and J ends were trimmed by 5 bases and 7 bases, with 10 bases remaining between them. The CDR3 nucleotides are TGCGCCAGCAGAGAAACTAATAATGAGCAGTTCTTC. Translating it yields CASRETNNEQFF.

The table lists this clonotype with many counts. CDR3 nucleotide sequence: TGTGCCAGCAGCATGGGGAACTCTGGAAACACCATATATTTT. Amino acids: CASSMGNSGNTIYF. The V gene is TRBV9, the J gene TRBJ1-3; D call uncertain. The CDR3 covers 14 residues. V lost 4 bases and J lost 0, with 8 bases in between. Germline assignment: CDR1 SGDLS and CDR2 YYNGEE.

This clonotype was seen a handful of times. The rearrangement links TRBV4-3 to TRBJ2-3, with D perhaps given as TRBD1 or TRBD2 (6 bases each). V shed 2 bases and J shed 0 bases, with 15 bases lying between them. The CDR3 spans 17 residues. Germline V gene data show CDR1 as LGHNA and CDR2 as YSLEER. In DNA form, the CDR3 reads TGCGCCAGCAGCCAATCGGACGGGGGCTCTAGCACAGATACGCAGTATTTT. This codes for CASSQSDGGSSTDTQYF.

This clonotype was observed at least ten times. The V gene is TRBV29-1, the J gene TRBJ1-2; 7 bases are a match to TRBD1. Per germline, CDR1 SQVTM and CDR2 ANQGSEA. V trimming: 7 bases; J trimming: 0 bases; junction bases outside the gene matches: 14. This CDR3 contains 16 residues. CDR3 loop: CSALTPGTVSNYGYTF. CDR3 DNA sequence: TGCAGCGCTCTAACTCCCGGGACAGTCTCTAACTATGGCTACACCTTC.

This clonotype was seen ten or more times. The chain carries TRBV6-4 and TRBJ1-5; D not certain. The germline CDR1 and CDR2 sequences are MRHNA and SNTAGT. The CDR3 is 13 residues long. Trimming cost V 2 bases and J 4 bases, with 6 bases left between them. The CDR3 region has the DNA TGTGCCAGCAGTGACCGGGCTAATCAGCCCCAGCATTTT. This translates into CASSDRANQPQHF.

This clonotype was detected a few times. This rearrangement joins TRBV2 to TRBJ1-5; D is unclear. Germline V CDR1 and CDR2: SNHLY, FYNNEI. The CDR3 extends over 14 amino acids. V dropped 7 bases and J dropped 5 bases, with 15 bases sitting between them. The CDR3 sequence is CASKRRDGDQPQHF. The CDR3 coding sequence is TGTGCCAGCAAAAGAAGAGACGGGGATCAGCCCCAGCATTTT.

The V and J genes are TRBV20-1 and TRBJ1-5, with TRBD1 matching over 7 bases. The CDR3 consists of 14 residues. Germline V gene data show CDR1 as DFQATT and CDR2 as SNEGSKA (reference sequence). V was clipped by 5 bases and J by 5 bases; unmatched bases: 9. The CDR3 DNA follows: TGCAGTGCTGAAGACAGGGATCCGTATCAGCCCCAGCATTTT. This sequence encodes CSAEDRDPYQPQHF.

This clonotype turned up a few times. The V call is TRBV7-9, the J call TRBJ1-1, with 7 bases that match TRBD1. Trimming removed 4 bases from V and 7 bases from J; junction bases left unmatched: 6. CDR3 length equals 13 residues. CDR1 is SEHNR and CDR2 is FQNEAQ in the germline V gene (reference sequence). CDR3 loop: CASSSTTGLEAFF. The CDR3 nucleotides read TGTGCCAGCAGCTCCACGACAGGGCTTGAAGCTTTCTTT.

DNA of the CDR3: TGCGCCAGCAGCTACTTGGCGGGGGGCTTCGACGAGCAGTACTTC. It codes for CASSYLAGGFDEQYF. The gene calls are TRBV5-1 and TRBJ2-7; 8 bases line up with TRBD2. The CDR3 totals 15 residues. Per the germline V gene, CDR1 is SGHRS and CDR2 is YFSETQ. Losses at the gene ends were 3 bases for V and 5 bases for J; bases not matched to a gene: 10.

This clonotype was observed a handful of times. This rearrangement joins TRBV3-1 to TRBJ2-2; 11 nucleotides line up with TRBD2. Germline CDR1 LGHDT, CDR2 YNNKEL (reference sequence). This CDR3 contains 17 residues. Losses at the gene ends were 2 bases for V and 0 bases for J; bases not matched to a gene: 2. CDR3 region: CASSQLAGGSNTGELFF. DNA for the CDR3: TGTGCCAGCAGCCAACTAGCGGGGGGTTCGAACACCGGGGAGCTGTTTTTT.

The gene calls are TRBV6-2 or TRBV6-3 and TRBJ2-1, with D tentatively TRBD1 (6 bases). Germline V gives CDR1 MNHEY, CDR2 SVGEGT. With 5 bases removed from V and 6 bases from J, the gap between germline ends came to 20 bases. The CDR3 totals 16 residues. In nucleotides, the CDR3 is TGTGCCAGCAGTCCATACCCAAGGGGGTCTTTCAATGAGCAGTTCTTC. It translates to CASSPYPRGSFNEQFF.

This clonotype was counted a few times. The chain recombines TRBV6-2 or TRBV6-3 with TRBJ2-1; TRBD2 matches 9 bases. The CDR3 consists of 16 residues. V lost 2 bases and J lost 4; bases outside the gene matches: 6. Germline V gene data show CDR1 as MNHEY and CDR2 as SVGEGT. The CDR3 DNA sequence: TGTGCCAGCAGTTACGGCGGGGGGGTCACGTACAATGAGCAGTTCTTC. As protein: CASSYGGGVTYNEQFF.

V is TRBV5-6 and J is TRBJ2-1, with TRBD1 as a possible D gene (6 bases). CDR3 length equals 13 residues. Germline CDR1 SGHDT, CDR2 YYEEEE. V was cut by 0 bases and J by 8 bases, with 9 bases left in between. CDR3 sequence (DNA): TGTGCCAGCAGCTTGGCCCAGGGGTATGAGCAGTTCTTC. Translated: CASSLAQGYEQFF.

This clonotype was picked up a small number of times. V gene TRBV4-3 combines with J gene TRBJ1-1; perhaps TRBD1 as D (5 bases). Germline CDR1 and CDR2: LGHNA and YSLEER. The CDR3 runs 16 residues. The V end lost 2 bases, the J end lost 1 base, and 14 bases lay between the germline ends. This chain's CDR3 is CASSQTAGTANTEAFF. The DNA of the CDR3 is TGCGCCAGCAGCCAAACTGCCGGGACCGCGAACACTGAAGCTTTCTTT.

This chain connects TRBV7-9 to TRBJ1-1; TRBD1 matches at 8 bases. With 6 bases clipped from V and 6 bases from J, the junction kept 9 bases outside the gene matches. Germline CDR1 SEHNR, CDR2 FQNEAQ (reference sequence). The CDR3 runs 14 residues. The DNA of the CDR3 is TGTGCCAGCAGTCGGAGACAGGGGTCCGCTGAAGCTTTCTTT. Its protein is CASSRRQGSAEAFF.